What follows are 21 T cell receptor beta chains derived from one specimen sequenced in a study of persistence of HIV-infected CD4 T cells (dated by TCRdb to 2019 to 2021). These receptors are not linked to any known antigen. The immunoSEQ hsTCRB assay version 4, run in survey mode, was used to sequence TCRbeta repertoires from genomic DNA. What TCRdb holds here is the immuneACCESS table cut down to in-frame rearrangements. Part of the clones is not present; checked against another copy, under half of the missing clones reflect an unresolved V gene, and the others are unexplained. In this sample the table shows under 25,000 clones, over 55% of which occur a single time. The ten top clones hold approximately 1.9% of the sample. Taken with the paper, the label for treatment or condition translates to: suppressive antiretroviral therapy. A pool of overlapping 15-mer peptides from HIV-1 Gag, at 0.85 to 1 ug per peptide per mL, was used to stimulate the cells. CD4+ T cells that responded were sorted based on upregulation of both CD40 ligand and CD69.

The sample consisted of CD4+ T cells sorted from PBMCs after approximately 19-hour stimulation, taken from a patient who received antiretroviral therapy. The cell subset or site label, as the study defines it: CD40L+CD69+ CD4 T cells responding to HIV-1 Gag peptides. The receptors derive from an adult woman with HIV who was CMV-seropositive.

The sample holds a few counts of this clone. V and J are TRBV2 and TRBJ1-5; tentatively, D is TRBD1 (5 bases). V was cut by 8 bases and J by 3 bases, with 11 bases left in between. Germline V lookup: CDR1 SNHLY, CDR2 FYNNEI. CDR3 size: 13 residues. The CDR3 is CASATENNQPQHF. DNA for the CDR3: TGTGCCAGCGCGACAGAGAACAATCAGCCCCAGCATTTT.

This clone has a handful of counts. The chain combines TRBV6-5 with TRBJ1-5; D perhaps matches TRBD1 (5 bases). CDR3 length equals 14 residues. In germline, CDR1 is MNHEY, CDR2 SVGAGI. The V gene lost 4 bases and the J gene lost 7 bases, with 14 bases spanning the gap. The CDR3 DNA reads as TGTGCCAGCAGTTTTTCCGGGGCCGGGCAGCCCCAGCATTTT. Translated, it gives CASSFSGAGQPQHF.

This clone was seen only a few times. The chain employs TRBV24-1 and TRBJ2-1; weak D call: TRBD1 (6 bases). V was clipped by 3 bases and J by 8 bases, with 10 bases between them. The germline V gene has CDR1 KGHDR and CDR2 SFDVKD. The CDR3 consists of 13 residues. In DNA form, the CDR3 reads TGTGCCACCAGTGATCAACAGGGTTATGAGCAGTTCTTC. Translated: CATSDQQGYEQFF.

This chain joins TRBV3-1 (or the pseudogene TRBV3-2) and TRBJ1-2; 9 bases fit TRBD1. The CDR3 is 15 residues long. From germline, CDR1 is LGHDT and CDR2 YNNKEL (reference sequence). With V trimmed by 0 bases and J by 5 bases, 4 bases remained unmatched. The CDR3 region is CASSQEDRGGYGYTF. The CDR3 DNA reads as TGTGCCAGCAGCCAAGAGGACAGGGGAGGGTATGGCTACACCTTC.

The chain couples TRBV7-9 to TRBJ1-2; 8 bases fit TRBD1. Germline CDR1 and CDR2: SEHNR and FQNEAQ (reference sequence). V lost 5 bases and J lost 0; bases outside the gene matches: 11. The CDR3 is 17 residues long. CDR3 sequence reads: CASSPETGELTNYGYTF. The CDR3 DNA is TGTGCCAGCAGCCCGGAGACAGGGGAGCTGACTAACTATGGCTACACCTTC.

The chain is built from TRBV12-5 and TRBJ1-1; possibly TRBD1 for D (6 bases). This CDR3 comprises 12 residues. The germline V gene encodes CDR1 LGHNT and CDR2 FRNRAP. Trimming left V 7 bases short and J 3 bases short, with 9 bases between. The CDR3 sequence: CASARGDTEAFF. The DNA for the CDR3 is TGTGCTAGTGCCAGGGGAGACACTGAAGCTTTCTTT.

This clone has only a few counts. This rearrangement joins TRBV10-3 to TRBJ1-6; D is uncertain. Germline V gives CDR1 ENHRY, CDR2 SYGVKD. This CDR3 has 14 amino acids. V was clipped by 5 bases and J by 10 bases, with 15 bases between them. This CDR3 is CAISSVGEESPLHF. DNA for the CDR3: TGTGCCATCAGTTCGGTCGGGGAGGAATCACCCCTCCACTTT.

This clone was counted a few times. The CDR3 spells CASSESGGGLGEQYF. The CDR3 DNA reads as TGCGCCAGCAGTGAATCCGGCGGCGGGTTAGGGGAGCAGTACTTC. The V call is TRBV10-1, the J call TRBJ2-7; tentative D call: TRBD2 (5 bases). Trimming cost V 3 bases and J 7 bases, with 19 bases left between them. The V gene's germline CDR1 is WNHNN and CDR2 SYGVQD (reference sequence). The CDR3 spans 15 residues.

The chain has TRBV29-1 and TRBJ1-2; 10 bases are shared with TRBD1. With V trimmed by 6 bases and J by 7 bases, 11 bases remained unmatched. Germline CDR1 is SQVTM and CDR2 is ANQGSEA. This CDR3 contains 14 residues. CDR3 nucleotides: TGCAGCGTAAGGTTGGACAGGGGGTTTCGTGGCTACACCTTC. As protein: CSVRLDRGFRGYTF.

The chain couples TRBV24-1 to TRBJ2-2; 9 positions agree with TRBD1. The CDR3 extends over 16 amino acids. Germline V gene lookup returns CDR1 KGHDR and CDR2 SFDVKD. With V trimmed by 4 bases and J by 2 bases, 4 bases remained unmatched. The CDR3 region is CATSDPGQGNTGELFF. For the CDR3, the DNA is TGTGCCACCAGTGACCCGGGACAGGGTAACACCGGGGAGCTGTTTTTT.

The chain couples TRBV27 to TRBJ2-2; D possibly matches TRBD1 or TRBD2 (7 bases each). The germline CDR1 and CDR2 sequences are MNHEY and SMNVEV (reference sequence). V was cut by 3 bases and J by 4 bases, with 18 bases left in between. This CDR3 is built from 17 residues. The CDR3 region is CASSFFGAGGVTGELFF. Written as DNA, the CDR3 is TGTGCCAGCAGTTTTTTTGGTGCAGGGGGGGTCACCGGGGAGCTGTTTTTT.

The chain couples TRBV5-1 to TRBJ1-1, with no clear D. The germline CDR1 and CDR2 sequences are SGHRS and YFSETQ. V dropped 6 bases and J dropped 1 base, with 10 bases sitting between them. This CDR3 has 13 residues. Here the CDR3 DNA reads TGCGCCAGCACCCGATCGGGGAACACTGAAGCTTTCTTT. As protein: CASTRSGNTEAFF.

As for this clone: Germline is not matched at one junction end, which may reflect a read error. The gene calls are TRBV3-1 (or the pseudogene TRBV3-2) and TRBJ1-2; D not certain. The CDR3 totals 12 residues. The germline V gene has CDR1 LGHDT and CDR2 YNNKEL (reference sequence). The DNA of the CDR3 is TGTGCCAGCAGGCAAGAAGAGGACGGCTACACCTTC. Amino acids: CASRQEEDGYTF.

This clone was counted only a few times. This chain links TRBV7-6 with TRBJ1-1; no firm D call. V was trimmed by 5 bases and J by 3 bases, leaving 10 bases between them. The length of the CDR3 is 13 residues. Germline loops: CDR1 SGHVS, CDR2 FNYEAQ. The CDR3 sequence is CASSVQRDTEAFF. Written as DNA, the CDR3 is TGTGCCAGCAGCGTACAAAGGGACACTGAAGCTTTCTTT. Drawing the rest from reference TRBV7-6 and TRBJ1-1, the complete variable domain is GAGVSQSPRYKVTKRGQDVALRCDPISGHVSLYWYRQALGQGPEFLTYFNYEAQQDKSGLPNDRFSAERPEGSISTLTIQRTEQRDSAMYRCASSVQRDTEAFFGQGTRLTVV.

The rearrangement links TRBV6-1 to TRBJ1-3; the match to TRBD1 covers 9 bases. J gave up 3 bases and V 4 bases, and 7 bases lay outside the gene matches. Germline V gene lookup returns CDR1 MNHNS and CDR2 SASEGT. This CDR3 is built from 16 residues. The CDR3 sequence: CASSVLQGAGGNTIYF. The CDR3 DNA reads TGTGCCAGCAGTGTGCTACAGGGGGCTGGTGGAAACACCATATATTTT.

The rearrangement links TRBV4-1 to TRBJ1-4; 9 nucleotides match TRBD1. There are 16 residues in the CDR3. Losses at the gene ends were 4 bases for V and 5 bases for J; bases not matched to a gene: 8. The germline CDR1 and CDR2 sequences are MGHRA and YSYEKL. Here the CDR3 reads CASSLEPGQGNEKLFF. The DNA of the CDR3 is TGCGCCAGCAGCCTTGAACCGGGACAGGGAAATGAAAAACTGTTTTTT.

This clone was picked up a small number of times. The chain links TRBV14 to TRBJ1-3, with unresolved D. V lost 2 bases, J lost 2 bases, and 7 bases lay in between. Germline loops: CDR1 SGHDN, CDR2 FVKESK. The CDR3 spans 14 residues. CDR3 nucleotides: TGTGCCAGCAGCCAACTGCTTACTGGAAACACCATATATTTT. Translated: CASSQLLTGNTIYF. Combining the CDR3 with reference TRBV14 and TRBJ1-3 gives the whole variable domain EAGVTQFPSHSVIEKGQTVTLRCDPISGHDNLYWYRRVMGKEIKFLLHFVKESKQDESGMPNNRFLAERTGGTYSTLKVQPAELEDSGVYFCASSQLLTGNTIYFGEGSWLTVV.

The CDR3 region is CAWSRLGQFYYGYTF. The CDR3 coding sequence is TGTGCCTGGAGTAGGTTGGGACAGTTCTACTATGGCTACACCTTC. The chain combines TRBV30 with TRBJ1-2; 7 nucleotides line up with TRBD1. The CDR3 contains 15 residues. Germline CDR1 and CDR2: GTSNPN and SVGIG (reference sequence). V was pared by 2 bases and J by 3 bases, with 9 bases of the junction left unmatched.

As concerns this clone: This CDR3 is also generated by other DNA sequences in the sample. In nucleotides, the CDR3 is TGCGCCAGCAGCATAGGGACCGAGGGGACTGAAGCTTTCTTT. Protein: CASSIGTEGTEAFF. V and J are TRBV5-1 and TRBJ1-1; TRBD1 is a possible D gene (5 bases). Germline V gives CDR1 SGHRS, CDR2 YFSETQ. V lost 4 bases to trimming and J lost 5 bases, with 15 bases between them. This CDR3 is built from 14 residues.

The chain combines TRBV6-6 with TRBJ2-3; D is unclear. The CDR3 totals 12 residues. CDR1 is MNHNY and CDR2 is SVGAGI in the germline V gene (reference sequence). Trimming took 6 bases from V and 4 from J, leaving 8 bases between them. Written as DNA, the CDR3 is TGTGCCAGCAGCCTAACCTCAGATACGCAGTATTTT. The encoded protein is CASSLTSDTQYF.

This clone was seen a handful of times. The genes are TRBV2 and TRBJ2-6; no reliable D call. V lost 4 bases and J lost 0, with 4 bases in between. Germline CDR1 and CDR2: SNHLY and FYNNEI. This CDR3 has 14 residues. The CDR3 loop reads CASSGLSGANVLTF. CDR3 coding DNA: TGTGCCAGCAGTGGCCTCTCTGGGGCCAACGTCCTGACTTTC.